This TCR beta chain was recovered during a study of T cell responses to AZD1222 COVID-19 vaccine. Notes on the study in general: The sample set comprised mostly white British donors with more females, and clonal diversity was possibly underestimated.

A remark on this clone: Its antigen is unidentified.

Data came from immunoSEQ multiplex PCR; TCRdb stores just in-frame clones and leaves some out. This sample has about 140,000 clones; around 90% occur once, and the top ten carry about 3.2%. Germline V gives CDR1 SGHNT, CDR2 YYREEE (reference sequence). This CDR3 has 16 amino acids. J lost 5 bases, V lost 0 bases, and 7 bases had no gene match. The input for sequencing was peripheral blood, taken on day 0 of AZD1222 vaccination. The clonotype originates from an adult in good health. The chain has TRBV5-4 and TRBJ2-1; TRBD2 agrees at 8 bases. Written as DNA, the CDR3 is TGTGCCAGCAGCTTGGAACTAGCGGTAACGAACAATGAGCAGTTCTTC. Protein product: CASSLELAVTNNEQFF.